This TCR beta chain was recorded in a study of blood T cell repertoires in COVID-19. This clone has just one count. As originally analysed: Estimated nucleated cell counts came from reference gene primer amplification. The repertoire was sequenced with immunoSEQ multiplex PCR; TCRdb's copy has only in-frame clones and lacks some. From that table come the V and J calls and clone size; the DNA was used to work out D and trimming. The table records some 48,000 clones, roughly 85% of them present only once. Trimming removed 6 bases from V and 9 bases from J; junction bases left unmatched: 10. The germline V gene encodes CDR1 SGHRS and CDR2 YFSETQ. This CDR3 has 14 amino acids.

The V and J genes are TRBV5-1 and TRBJ2-1, with 9 bases lining up with TRBD1. Sequenced sample: peripheral blood. This TCR was sampled from a woman older than 75 with acute or convalescent COVID-19. The DNA of the CDR3 is TGCGCCAGCAATTCCGGGACAGGGAGCATTGAGCAGTTCTTC. Protein sequence: CASNSGTGSIEQFF.